This T cell receptor (beta chain) was sequenced during a study of shared clonotypes between healthy human individuals. TCRdb keeps only in-frame clones here, not all; method: immunoSEQ multiplex PCR. This sample carries a few million clones, over 90% of them seen once, and the ten largest clones take 0.3% to 0.4%. This CDR3 contains 15 residues. CDR1 is LNHDA and CDR2 is SQIVND in the germline V gene (reference sequence). V was shortened by 3 bases and J by 2 bases, with 12 bases between the two germline ends. The chain recombines TRBV19 with TRBJ2-3; D remains ambiguous. The sequenced sample consisted of naive CD4+ T cells from PBMCs. Subset specified: CD45RA+ positively selected. This receptor was identified in a young man in good health. Some clones in this sample may be carry-over from other donors' samples. The DNA of the CDR3 is TGTGCCAGTAGTATGTGGCTCCAGGACACAGATACGCAGTATTTT. Amino acid sequence: CASSMWLQDTDTQYF. The whole variable domain, filled in from reference TRBV19 and TRBJ2-3, reads DGGITQSPKYLFRKEGQNVTLSCEQNLNHDAMYWYRQDPGQGLRLIYYSQIVNDFQKGDIAEGYSVSREKKESFPLTVTSAQKNPTAFYLCASSMWLQDTDTQYFGPGTRLTVL.